The 31 T cell receptor beta chains given below trace back to one sample, sequenced in a study of cytomegalovirus exposure and HLA in healthy donors. The primer mix had 60 Vbeta and 13 Jbeta primers. Clones were read by immunoSEQ multiplex PCR, and TCRdb kept only the in-frame ones, dropping some. The data hold tens of thousands of clones, with 72% observed a single time. Sequenced: PBMCs. The receptors shown here come from a middle-aged woman in good health and CMV-seropositive.

The V gene is TRBV10-3, the J gene TRBJ2-5, with 7 nucleotides matching TRBD2. Germline trimming cut 7 bases from V and 5 bases from J; bases unmatched to any gene: 10. The CDR3 is 14 amino acids. The V gene's germline CDR1 is ENHRY and CDR2 SYGVKD. The CDR3 nucleotides read TGTGCCATCAAGGACACCCTCGGGGGGGAGACCCAGTACTTC. Translated: CAIKDTLGGETQYF.

CDR3 coding DNA: TGTGCCAGCAGTTTCCAACTGCAGGGGGCCGGGGAGCTGTTTTTT. Protein sequence: CASSFQLQGAGELFF. The rearrangement uses TRBV6-5 and TRBJ2-2, with TRBD1 matching over 7 bases. The germline V gene encodes CDR1 MNHEY and CDR2 SVGAGI. The junction had 8 bases not matched to a gene; V was cut back by 4 bases and J by 6 bases. The CDR3 has 15 amino acids.

Only a few counts were recorded for this clone. This rearrangement joins TRBV6-5 to TRBJ1-1; no clear D. The V end was cut by 3 bases, the J end by 3 bases, with 5 bases between. Germline V lookup: CDR1 MNHEY, CDR2 SVGAGI. There are 12 residues in the CDR3. In DNA form, the CDR3 reads TGTGCCAGCAGTTATAGATACACTGAAGCTTTCTTT. Amino acid sequence: CASSYRYTEAFF.

The chain links TRBV11-3 to TRBJ1-1; no reliable D call. Trimming pared 2 bases from V and 8 bases from J, leaving 9 bases between. In germline, CDR1 is SGHNT, CDR2 YENEEA. The CDR3 has 12 residues. The CDR3 sequence: CASSLSGEEAFF. In DNA, the CDR3 is TGTGCCAGCAGCTTAAGCGGAGAAGAAGCTTTCTTT.

The chain employs TRBV4-1 and TRBJ2-2; perhaps TRBD2 as D (5 bases). The CDR3 runs to 17 residues. V gave up 0 bases and J gave up 5 bases, with 16 bases separating them. The germline V gene encodes CDR1 MGHRA and CDR2 YSYEKL. The CDR3 loop reads CASSQDGRGSPTGELFF. The CDR3 region has the DNA TGCGCCAGCAGCCAAGATGGCCGAGGGAGTCCAACCGGGGAGCTGTTTTTT.

The chain combines TRBV16 with TRBJ1-1; tentatively, D is TRBD1 (5 bases). From germline, CDR1 is KGHSY and CDR2 FQNENV. Trimming cost V 4 bases and J 2 bases, with 11 bases left between them. The CDR3 spans 14 residues. CDR3 loop: CASSPWDFNTEAFF. CDR3 nucleotides: TGTGCCAGCAGCCCGTGGGACTTTAACACTGAAGCTTTCTTT.

The V call is TRBV10-3, the J call TRBJ1-2; 8 bases agree with TRBD1. Trimming cost V 2 bases and J 3 bases; bases outside gene matches: 2. The CDR3 runs 14 residues. The germline V gene has CDR1 ENHRY and CDR2 SYGVKD. CDR3 sequence: CAISEGQGDYGYTF. CDR3 sequence (DNA): TGTGCCATCAGTGAGGGACAGGGTGACTATGGCTACACCTTC.

The V gene is TRBV29-1, the J gene TRBJ1-1; no reliable D call. Germline CDR1 reads SQVTM; CDR2 reads ANQGSEA. Deletions cut 7 bases from V and 1 base from J, with 13 bases between. The CDR3 length is 13 residues. CDR3 protein: CSAWVGGNTEAFF. The CDR3 bases are TGCAGCGCGTGGGTAGGAGGGAACACTGAAGCTTTCTTT.

The V and J genes are TRBV19 and TRBJ2-7, with TRBD1 matching over 9 bases. This CDR3 contains 14 residues. J gave up 7 bases and V 7 bases, and 11 bases lay outside the gene matches. Germline V gives CDR1 LNHDA, CDR2 SQIVND (reference sequence). CDR3 protein: CASNTGGLMYEQYF. The CDR3 coding sequence is TGTGCCAGTAATACAGGGGGCCTGATGTATGAGCAGTACTTC. Combining the CDR3 with reference TRBV19 and TRBJ2-7 gives the whole variable domain DGGITQSPKYLFRKEGQNVTLSCEQNLNHDAMYWYRQDPGQGLRLIYYSQIVNDFQKGDIAEGYSVSREKKESFPLTVTSAQKNPTAFYLCASNTGGLMYEQYFGPGTRLTVT.

This clone was counted once. CDR3 amino acids: CASSPRTGEGNIQYF. The CDR3 DNA reads TGTGCCAGCAGCCCCCGGACAGGGGAGGGAAACATTCAGTACTTC. The chain uses TRBV4-2 and TRBJ2-4; TRBD1 matches 9 bases. CDR3 length: 15 amino acids. CDR1 is LGHNA and CDR2 is YNFKEQ in the germline V gene. V shed 4 bases, J shed 6 bases, and the junction held 7 bases outside the gene matches.

The V call is TRBV7-6, the J call TRBJ2-3, with D perhaps TRBD1 (7 bases). Trimming took off 5 bases at V and 3 bases at J, with 15 bases between the two ends. In germline, CDR1 is SGHVS, CDR2 FNYEAQ. This CDR3 has 15 amino acids. The DNA of the CDR3 is TGTGCCAGCAGCGACCAGGGGGGTAGTACAGATACGCAGTATTTT. Protein product: CASSDQGGSTDTQYF.

The genes are TRBV6-1 and TRBJ1-5; 9 positions agree with TRBD1. J gave up 6 bases and V 5 bases, and 5 bases lay outside the gene matches. Germline CDR1 is MNHNS and CDR2 is SASEGT. This CDR3 is built from 14 residues. The chain's CDR3 is CASSHDRGTQPQHF. Written as DNA, the CDR3 is TGTGCCAGCAGTCACGACAGGGGGACTCAGCCCCAGCATTTT.

The chain uses TRBV10-3 and TRBJ1-2; 7 nucleotides align to TRBD1. After removal of 2 bases from V and 2 bases from J, the junction contained 5 bases not matched to a gene. The germline CDR1 and CDR2 sequences are ENHRY and SYGVKD. The length of the CDR3 is 15 residues. CDR3 bases: TGTGCCATCAGTGAGCTCCGGGACAGCAACTATGGCTACACCTTC. Protein: CAISELRDSNYGYTF.

This clone has only a few counts. The chain couples TRBV6-5 to TRBJ2-5; 7 positions match TRBD2. The trim removed 6 bases at V and 4 bases at J, leaving 5 bases unmatched. The CDR3 runs to 13 residues. The germline gives CDR1 MNHEY, CDR2 SVGAGI. The CDR3 spells CASRPPGGETQYF. CDR3 nucleotides: TGTGCCAGCAGGCCTCCGGGGGGAGAGACCCAGTACTTC.

A single count supports this clone. V and J are TRBV25-1 and TRBJ1-1; D might be TRBD1 (6 bases). The CDR3 runs to 11 residues. CDR1 and CDR2 (germline): MGHDK, SYGVNS. V was clipped by 5 bases and J by 11 bases, with 12 bases between them. The CDR3 DNA reads as TGTGCCAGCAGTCAGGGGAGTGAGGCTTTCTTT. Translated: CASSQGSEAFF. Full variable domain (rest looked up from reference TRBV25-1 and TRBJ1-1): EADIYQTPRYLVIGTGKKITLECSQTMGHDKMYWYQQDPGMELHLIHYSYGVNSTEKGDLSSESTVSRIRTEHFPLTLESARPSHTSQYLCASSQGSEAFFGQGTRLTVV.

This clone was detected only a few times. This sequence joins TRBV30 and TRBJ1-1; possibly TRBD1 for D (5 bases). Germline lookup yields CDR1 GTSNPN and CDR2 SVGIG (reference sequence). Trimming left V 5 bases short and J 3 bases short, with 13 bases between. This CDR3 has 13 amino acids. CDR3 residues: CAWDDTRDTEAFF. CDR3 DNA: TGTGCCTGGGATGATACCAGGGACACTGAAGCTTTCTTT.

The chain couples TRBV5-1 to TRBJ2-5, with a possible D match to TRBD1 (6 bases). V was trimmed by 4 bases and J by 1 base, leaving 17 bases between them. Germline CDR1 is SGHRS and CDR2 is YFSETQ. There are 16 residues in the CDR3. The CDR3 DNA sequence: TGCGCCAGCAGCAAGGGACAAGGGGGACGCCAAGAGACCCAGTACTTC. Encoded protein: CASSKGQGGRQETQYF. The entire variable domain, with the rest obtained from reference TRBV5-1 and TRBJ2-5, is as follows: KAGVTQTPRYLIKTRGQQVTLSCSPISGHRSVSWYQQTPGQGLQFLFEYFSETQRNKGNFPGRFSGRQFSNSRSEMNVSTLELGDSALYLCASSKGQGGRQETQYFGPGTRLLVL.

This clone was detected only a few times. The gene calls are TRBV5-1 and TRBJ1-6, with D maybe TRBD1 (6 bases). CDR3 length: 16 amino acids. Trimming shortened V by 0 bases and J by 3 bases, and 10 bases separated the two germline ends. CDR1 and CDR2 from the germline V gene are SGHRS and YFSETQ. DNA of the CDR3: TGCGCCAGCAGCTTGGATAACAGGGTCTATAATTCACCCCTCCACTTT. Encoded protein: CASSLDNRVYNSPLHF.

The sample holds one count of this clone. This chain joins TRBV6-1 and TRBJ1-5; 9 bases line up with TRBD1. The germline CDR1 and CDR2 sequences are MNHNS and SASEGT. The CDR3 contains 16 residues. With V trimmed by 2 bases and J by 8 bases, 10 bases remained unmatched. CDR3 in DNA: TGTGCCAGCAGTGAAACCCTTACAGGGGGCAAGAAGCCCCAGCATTTT. As protein: CASSETLTGGKKPQHF.

This chain links TRBV6-1 with TRBJ1-6; the D is unclear. Germline CDR1 MNHNS, CDR2 SASEGT. The V end lost 3 bases, the J end lost 8 bases, and 11 bases lay between the germline ends. CDR3 size: 14 residues. CDR3 coding DNA: TGTGCCAGCAGTGATCGGGGTGGGGATTCACCCCTCCACTTT. This translates into CASSDRGGDSPLHF.

J is TRBJ2-2 and V is TRBV19, with D maybe TRBD2 (5 bases). V lost 2 bases and J lost 4, with 8 bases in between. Germline CDR1 reads LNHDA; CDR2 reads SQIVND (reference sequence). The CDR3 has 14 amino acids. Here the CDR3 reads CASSIRRGTGELFF. The CDR3 region has the DNA TGTGCCAGTAGTATAAGACGGGGCACCGGGGAGCTGTTTTTT.

This chain joins TRBV11-3 and TRBJ2-5; 10 bases are a match to TRBD2. The trim removed 1 base at V and 0 bases at J, leaving 2 bases unmatched. The CDR3 sequence is 16 residues long. In germline, CDR1 is SGHNT, CDR2 YENEEA. The CDR3 region is CASSLVSGGHQETQYF. CDR3 DNA sequence: TGTGCCAGCAGCTTAGTTAGCGGGGGGCACCAAGAGACCCAGTACTTC.

Only one count was recorded for this clone. This sequence joins TRBV15 and TRBJ2-1; the match to TRBD1 covers 9 bases. Trimming cost V 5 bases and J 6 bases; bases outside gene matches: 5. The CDR3 loop spans 14 amino acids. The germline V gene encodes CDR1 LNHNV and CDR2 YYDKDF (reference sequence). This chain's CDR3 is CATSPRGQGNEQFF. Written as DNA, the CDR3 is TGTGCCACCAGCCCCCGGGGACAGGGCAATGAGCAGTTCTTC. Based on the CDR3 plus reference TRBV15 and TRBJ2-1, the full variable domain is DAMVIQNPRYQVTQFGKPVTLSCSQTLNHNVMYWYQQKSSQAPKLLFHYYDKDFNNEADTPDNFQSRRPNTSFCFLDIRSPGLGDTAMYLCATSPRGQGNEQFFGPGTRLTVL.

The chain employs TRBV11-2 and TRBJ1-5; no clear D gene. The CDR3 extends over 15 amino acids. V gave up 1 base and J gave up 3 bases, with 10 bases separating them. The germline V gene encodes CDR1 SGHAT and CDR2 FQNNGV. The CDR3 is CASSLASGDNQPQHF. Written as DNA, the CDR3 is TGTGCCAGCAGCTTAGCATCCGGGGACAATCAGCCCCAGCATTTT.

The CDR3 DNA is TGTGCCAGCTCACCGGGACTAGCGGGGGACCAGCAGTACTTC. Translating it yields CASSPGLAGDQQYF. The chain combines TRBV18 with TRBJ2-7; 14 bases are shared with TRBD2. V lost 3 bases to trimming and J lost 8 bases; unmatched junction nucleotides: 3. The germline V gene has CDR1 KGHSH and CDR2 LQKENI. The CDR3 covers 14 residues.

This clone occurred a few times. J is TRBJ1-2 and V is TRBV6-6; tentative D call: TRBD1 (5 bases). The CDR3 extends over 11 amino acids. Trimming cost V 5 bases and J 8 bases, with 9 bases left between them. Germline lookup yields CDR1 MNHNY and CDR2 SVGAGI (reference sequence). The CDR3 region has the DNA TGTGCCAGCAGTATACAGGAGGGCTACACCTTC. Protein product: CASSIQEGYTF.

This clone was seen only a few times. CDR3 residues: CASSDGTAKYSNQPQHF. DNA of the CDR3: TGTGCCAGCAGCGACGGGACAGCTAAGTATAGCAATCAGCCCCAGCATTTT. This rearrangement joins TRBV7-9 to TRBJ1-5, with 7 positions matching TRBD1. The CDR3 extends over 17 amino acids. Trimming took 5 bases from V and 0 from J; bases not matched to a gene: 10. Germline V gives CDR1 SEHNR, CDR2 FQNEAQ (reference sequence).

Only a few counts were recorded for this clone. The chain is built from TRBV6-5 and TRBJ1-6; maybe TRBD1 (6 bases). Germline V gene data show CDR1 as MNHEY and CDR2 as SVGAGI. The CDR3 is 13 amino acids. The V gene lost 10 bases and the J gene lost 7 bases, with 14 bases spanning the gap. CDR3 coding DNA: TGTGCCACGCTCAGGGGCGGCAATTCACCCCTCCACTTT. This encodes CATLRGGNSPLHF.

This chain uses TRBV21-1 with TRBJ2-2; the D call of TRBD1 is as the table states it, not checked on the DNA. TRBV21-1 is listed as a pseudogene. The length of the CDR3 is 15 residues. CDR3 loop: CASGKQGSLAGELFF. In nucleotides, the CDR3 is TGTGCCAGCGGCAAACAGGGAAGTTTGGCCGGGGAGCTGTTTTTT.

CDR3 amino acids: CASTRTGNGYGYTF. CDR3 bases: TGTGCCAGCACCCGGACAGGGAACGGGTATGGCTACACCTTC. The chain couples TRBV5-6 to TRBJ1-2, with 8 bases matching TRBD1. After removal of 6 bases from V and 5 bases from J, the junction contained 9 bases not matched to a gene. Germline CDR1 SGHDT, CDR2 YYEEEE. The CDR3 totals 14 residues.

The rearrangement joins TRBV9 to TRBJ1-2; TRBD1 agrees at 7 bases. This CDR3 is built from 14 residues. Germline-derived CDR1 and CDR2 are SGDLS and YYNGEE. V trimming: 4 bases; J trimming: 12 bases; junction bases outside the gene matches: 15. CDR3 sequence reads: CASSHQGQPGEDTF. Here the CDR3 DNA reads TGTGCCAGCAGCCACCAGGGACAGCCCGGGGAAGACACCTTC.